Listed here are 21 T cell receptor beta chains from one sample, sequenced in a study of cytomegalovirus exposure and HLA in healthy donors. PCR primers comprised 60 Vbeta and 13 Jbeta primers. Assay: immunoSEQ multiplex PCR; the TCRdb copy retains only in-frame clones and omits some. The sample lists fewer than 200,000 clones; roughly 71% were seen once. The sequenced sample consisted of PBMCs. The receptors shown here come from a girl aged 10 to 17 in good health and CMV-seronegative.

The V and J genes are TRBV6-6 and TRBJ2-7, with 7 positions matching TRBD1. The CDR3 extends over 13 amino acids. J was trimmed by 7 bases and V by 2 bases; bases with no gene match: 5. The germline V gene encodes CDR1 MNHNY and CDR2 SVGAGI (reference sequence). The chain's CDR3 is CASSYDGTEEQYF. The DNA for the CDR3 is TGTGCCAGCAGTTACGACGGGACAGAAGAGCAGTACTTC.

V usage is TRBV5-1 and J usage is TRBJ2-7; tentatively, D is TRBD1 (6 bases). V was cut by 0 bases and J by 6 bases, with 19 bases left in between. Per the germline V gene, CDR1 is SGHRS and CDR2 is YFSETQ. This CDR3 region has 16 residues. CDR3 in amino acids: CASSLGGPKQGSEQYF. CDR3 bases: TGCGCCAGCAGCTTGGGGGGGCCTAAACAGGGAAGCGAGCAGTACTTC.

This clone has just a few counts. The chain uses TRBV12-5 and TRBJ2-1; the D is unclear. Deletions cut 4 bases from V and 13 bases from J, with 8 bases between. CDR1 is LGHNT, CDR2 FRNRAP, per germline. CDR3 length: 10 amino acids. The DNA of the CDR3 is TGTGCTAGTGGTTCGGGTTTCCAGTTCTTC. This encodes CASGSGFQFF. Together with reference TRBV12-5 and TRBJ2-1, the CDR3 gives the full variable domain: DARVTQTPRHKVTEMGQEVTMRCQPILGHNTVFWYRQTMMQGLELLAYFRNRAPLDDSGMPKDRFSAEMPDATLATLKIQPSEPRDSAVYFCASGSGFQFFGPGTRLTVL.

This clone was seen a few times. This sequence joins TRBV6-5 and TRBJ1-1, with 8 bases identical to TRBD1. Germline V gene sequence: CDR1 MNHEY, CDR2 SVGAGI. J lost 5 bases, V lost 6 bases, and 11 bases had no gene match. The CDR3 length is 15 residues. The CDR3 DNA reads TGTGCCAGCAGCCCCCCCGGCAGGGGGCATACTGAAGCTTTCTTT. Protein: CASSPPGRGHTEAFF.

This chain's CDR3 is CASSYGTGGEQPQHF. The CDR3 coding sequence is TGTGCCAGCAGTTACGGGACAGGGGGCGAACAGCCCCAGCATTTT. The chain couples TRBV6-6 to TRBJ1-5, with 12 bases identical to TRBD1. The CDR3 loop spans 15 amino acids. From germline, CDR1 is MNHNY and CDR2 SVGAGI (reference sequence). The trim removed 2 bases at V and 7 bases at J, leaving 3 bases unmatched.

The J gene is TRBJ2-5, the V gene TRBV7-3; 7 nucleotides agree with TRBD1. V lost 5 bases and J lost 0; bases outside the gene matches: 9. Looked up from germline, CDR1 is SGHTA and CDR2 is FQGTGA. CDR3 length: 16 residues. The CDR3 spells CASSPLGQLDQETQYF. Here the CDR3 DNA reads TGTGCCAGCAGCCCACTGGGACAGCTAGACCAAGAGACCCAGTACTTC. Full variable domain (remainder filled in from reference TRBV7-3 and TRBJ2-5): GAGVSQTPSNKVTEKGKYVELRCDPISGHTALYWYRQSLGQGPEFLIYFQGTGAADDSGLPNDRFFAVRPEGSVSTLKIQRTERGDSAVYLCASSPLGQLDQETQYFGPGTRLLVL.

This clone has more than one count but fewer than ten. The chain joins TRBV7-8 to TRBJ2-5; D is possibly TRBD1 (6 bases). This CDR3 has 14 residues. CDR1 and CDR2 (germline): SGHVS, FQNEAQ. The V gene lost 0 bases and the J gene lost 5 bases, with 10 bases spanning the gap. CDR3 residues: CASSLAMGAETQYF. The CDR3 nucleotides are TGTGCCAGCAGCTTAGCGATGGGGGCGGAGACCCAGTACTTC.

This chain connects TRBV6-1 to TRBJ1-2; possibly TRBD1 for D (5 bases). Germline CDR1 MNHNS, CDR2 SASEGT. This CDR3 comprises 15 residues. Trimming left V 2 bases short and J 3 bases short, with 13 bases between. CDR3 loop: CASSESTDGDYGYTF. CDR3 nucleotides: TGTGCCAGCAGTGAATCGACAGACGGTGACTATGGCTACACCTTC.

The chain combines TRBV30 with TRBJ1-1, with D possibly matching TRBD1 (5 bases). Per the germline V gene, CDR1 is GTSNPN and CDR2 is SVGIG (reference sequence). Trimming pared 1 base from V and 4 bases from J, leaving 10 bases between. CDR3 length: 13 residues. Here the CDR3 DNA reads TGTGCCTGGAGTGGGTGGGGGGGCACTGAAGCTTTCTTT. Translation gives CAWSGWGGTEAFF. Full variable domain (outside the CDR3, taken from reference TRBV30 and TRBJ1-1): SQTIHQWPATLVQPVGSPLSLECTVEGTSNPNLYWYRQAAGRGLQLLFYSVGIGQISSEVPQNLSASRPQDRQFILSSKKLLLSDSGFYLCAWSGWGGTEAFFGQGTRLTVV.

This chain links TRBV4-2 with TRBJ1-6; maybe TRBD1 (5 bases). Between the trimmed V and J ends, which lost 1 base and 10 bases, there was a span of 20 bases. This CDR3 is 17 amino acids long. CDR1 is LGHNA, CDR2 YNFKEQ, per germline. For the CDR3, the DNA is TGTGCCAGCAGCCAAGGAAACGGGGGGGGTGGGGGATCACCCCTCCACTTT. Its translation: CASSQGNGGGGGSPLHF.

The chain couples TRBV2 to TRBJ2-2; 9 bases agree with TRBD2. The V gene end was trimmed by 6 bases and the J gene end by 7 bases; junction bases not matched to a gene: 6. The CDR3 spans 14 residues. CDR1 is SNHLY, CDR2 FYNNEI, per germline. The CDR3 DNA reads as TGTGCCAGCAGGGGGACTAGCTGGGACGGGGAGCTGTTTTTT. Translated: CASRGTSWDGELFF. The full variable domain, completed using reference TRBV2 and TRBJ2-2, is EPEVTQTPSHQVTQMGQEVILRCVPISNHLYFYWYRQILGQKVEFLVSFYNNEISEKSEIFDDQFSVERPDGSNFTLKIRSTKLEDSAMYFCASRGTSWDGELFFGEGSRLTVL.

The genes are TRBV5-6 and TRBJ2-7; D uncertain. The CDR3 is made up of 13 amino acids. The germline gives CDR1 SGHDT, CDR2 YYEEEE. V lost 0 bases, J lost 1 base, and 5 bases lay in between. CDR3 coding DNA: TGTGCCAGCAGCTTGGTCCTATCCTACGAGCAGTACTTC. Protein product: CASSLVLSYEQYF.

This chain connects TRBV10-1 to TRBJ2-1, with D possibly being TRBD1 (6 bases). Germline V CDR1 and CDR2: WNHNN, SYGVQD (reference sequence). CDR3 size: 14 residues. V was trimmed by 3 bases and J by 3 bases, leaving 9 bases between them. As DNA, the CDR3 is TGCGCCAGCAGTGAAGCGACAGGCTACAATGAGCAGTTCTTC. This translates into CASSEATGYNEQFF.

This chain links TRBV7-9 with TRBJ1-4; D remains unclear. The CDR3 consists of 13 residues. Between the trimmed V and J ends, which lost 7 bases and 8 bases, there was a span of 14 bases. Germline V gene data show CDR1 as SEHNR and CDR2 as FQNEAQ (reference sequence). Here the CDR3 DNA reads TGTGCCAGCACCCAAACCGCGGGGGAAAAACTGTTTTTT. As protein: CASTQTAGEKLFF.

V is TRBV5-1 and J is TRBJ1-1; no firm D call. Germline V lookup: CDR1 SGHRS, CDR2 YFSETQ. The V gene lost 4 bases and the J gene lost 1 base, with 14 bases spanning the gap. The CDR3 is made up of 15 amino acids. The CDR3 bases are TGCGCCAGCAGCCCCCCTGGCAGTTCGAACACTGAAGCTTTCTTT. Its protein is CASSPPGSSNTEAFF.

The genes are TRBV7-6 and TRBJ1-1; D gene ambiguous. The germline V and J ends were trimmed by 4 bases and 1 base, with 7 bases remaining between them. Germline CDR1 SGHVS, CDR2 FNYEAQ. The CDR3 length is 13 residues. In DNA form, the CDR3 reads TGTGCCAGCAGCTCCCGGGAGAACACTGAAGCTTTCTTT. Protein product: CASSSRENTEAFF. The complete variable domain, with remaining parts taken from reference TRBV7-6 and TRBJ1-1, reads GAGVSQSPRYKVTKRGQDVALRCDPISGHVSLYWYRQALGQGPEFLTYFNYEAQQDKSGLPNDRFSAERPEGSISTLTIQRTEQRDSAMYRCASSSRENTEAFFGQGTRLTVV.

This clone was picked up a small number of times. The rearrangement links TRBV6-1 to TRBJ1-5, with D tentatively TRBD1 (6 bases). Trimming removed 4 bases at V and 1 base at J, with 17 bases between. This CDR3 contains 17 residues. CDR1 is MNHNS, CDR2 SASEGT, per germline. The DNA of the CDR3 is TGTGCCAGCAGTGCTCAGTCCCAGGGGTGGAGCAATCAGCCCCAGCATTTT. It codes for CASSAQSQGWSNQPQHF.

V and J are TRBV10-2 and TRBJ2-7; 10 bases fit TRBD1. CDR3 length: 14 amino acids. V was clipped by 4 bases and J by 6 bases; unmatched bases: 6. CDR1 is WSHSY and CDR2 is SAAADI in the germline V gene. CDR3 amino acids: CASSAGQGFGEQYF. As DNA, the CDR3 is TGCGCCAGCAGTGCGGGACAGGGGTTTGGCGAGCAGTACTTC.

This clone has just a few counts. V is TRBV5-1 and J is TRBJ2-5; TRBD1 matches at 9 bases. Germline-derived CDR1 and CDR2 are SGHRS and YFSETQ. V trimming: 1 base; J trimming: 3 bases; junction bases outside the gene matches: 13. The CDR3 runs to 18 residues. CDR3 DNA sequence: TGCGCCAGCAGCTTGACCTTTCCGGGACAGGGCACAGAAGAGACCCAGTACTTC. Translation gives CASSLTFPGQGTEETQYF.

The chain joins TRBV2 to TRBJ1-1; D not resolved. The V gene lost 5 bases and the J gene lost 12 bases, with 19 bases spanning the gap. The CDR3 runs 13 residues. From germline, CDR1 is SNHLY and CDR2 FYNNEI. Here the CDR3 reads CASSNTVAGVSFF. The CDR3 nucleotides read TGTGCCAGCAGTAACACAGTAGCCGGGGTCTCTTTCTTT.

V gene TRBV6-5 combines with J gene TRBJ2-5, with TRBD2 identical over 7 bases. The CDR3 has 15 residues. In germline, CDR1 is MNHEY, CDR2 SVGAGI. V gave up 10 bases and J gave up 5 bases; unmatched junction bases: 16. Written as DNA, the CDR3 is TGTGCCACCCTCCGGCGGGACGGGGGGAGGGAGACCCAGTACTTC. It yields the protein CATLRRDGGRETQYF.